Presented here are 12 T cell receptor beta chains from one specimen sequenced in a study of beta chain features in type 1 diabetes. Study-level results: In all four CD4+ subsets, TCRB CDR3 length was significantly, moderately reduced in type 1 diabetes.

Sequencing targeted expressed TCRB transcripts, as all isolated RNA had been reverse transcribed. Some clones are missing from TCRdb's copy, which holds only in-frame ones; the method was immunoSEQ multiplex PCR. Among around 650,000 clones, around an eighth were seen once, and the ten largest hold over 0.1%. For these TCRs, the target antigens are not known. The sample taken for sequencing was naive CD4+ T cells from blood. The receptors were sampled from a young man with type 1 diabetes.

This chain connects TRBV11-2 to TRBJ2-3; D is unresolved. The CDR3 loop spans 13 amino acids. The germline V and J ends were trimmed by 5 bases and 3 bases, with 9 bases remaining between them. Germline V gene lookup returns CDR1 SGHAT and CDR2 FQNNGV. CDR3 in amino acids: CASSPTRTDTQYF. CDR3 nucleotides: TGTGCCAGCAGCCCAACACGGACAGATACGCAGTATTTT.

This clone has just a few counts. V and J are TRBV19 and TRBJ1-3; D call uncertain. This CDR3 is built from 13 residues. The germline gives CDR1 LNHDA, CDR2 SQIVND (reference sequence). V lost 4 bases to trimming and J lost 3 bases, with 7 bases between them. The CDR3 protein is CASSRTFGNTIYF. The CDR3 bases are TGTGCCAGTAGTAGGACCTTTGGAAACACCATATATTTT. The variable domain in full, completed from reference TRBV19 and TRBJ1-3, reads DGGITQSPKYLFRKEGQNVTLSCEQNLNHDAMYWYRQDPGQGLRLIYYSQIVNDFQKGDIAEGYSVSREKKESFPLTVTSAQKNPTAFYLCASSRTFGNTIYFGEGSWLTVV.

This sequence joins TRBV7-6 and TRBJ1-1; D ambiguous. Between the trimmed V and J ends, which lost 5 bases and 0 bases, there was a span of 13 bases. Germline CDR1 is SGHVS and CDR2 is FNYEAQ. The CDR3 is made up of 15 amino acids. The CDR3 spells CASSRTAAMNTEAFF. The CDR3 nucleotides read TGTGCCAGCAGCCGGACGGCCGCTATGAACACTGAAGCTTTCTTT.

This clone appeared a few times. The V call is TRBV7-2, the J call TRBJ2-1; D unclear. The V end lost 5 bases, the J end lost 7 bases, and 15 bases lay between the germline ends. This CDR3 is built from 14 residues. Germline V gene sequence: CDR1 SGHTA, CDR2 FQGNSA. CDR3 sequence (DNA): TGTGCCAGCAGCCCCAGCAATGCCTGGAATGAGCAGTTCTTC. Amino acid sequence: CASSPSNAWNEQFF.

V usage is TRBV29-1 and J usage is TRBJ1-4; D remains ambiguous. CDR3 length equals 14 residues. Germline CDR1 reads SQVTM; CDR2 reads ANQGSEA. V was clipped by 4 bases and J by 0 bases, with 9 bases between them. The CDR3: CSVVKDATNEKLFF. The CDR3 DNA is TGCAGCGTTGTAAAGGATGCAACTAATGAAAAACTGTTTTTT.

The chain joins TRBV5-6 to TRBJ2-5; 7 bases are a match to TRBD1. This CDR3 region has 15 residues. Germline trimming cut 1 base from V and 0 bases from J; bases unmatched to any gene: 3. The germline CDR1 and CDR2 sequences are SGHDT and YYEEEE. The CDR3, as DNA: TGTGCCAGCAGCTTGCAACAGGGGTACCAAGAGACCCAGTACTTC. This encodes CASSLQQGYQETQYF.

The rearrangement links TRBV29-1 to TRBJ1-2; D might be TRBD1 (6 bases). CDR1 is SQVTM and CDR2 is ANQGSEA in the germline V gene. The CDR3 covers 15 residues. V gave up 5 bases and J gave up 2 bases, with 18 bases separating them. This CDR3 reads CSVHTQQGGNYGYTF. The CDR3 DNA reads TGCAGCGTTCACACACAACAGGGTGGGAACTATGGCTACACCTTC.

This clone showed up just a few times. The rearrangement uses TRBV20-1 and TRBJ1-5; the D is unclear. The V end lost 5 bases, the J end lost 3 bases, and 5 bases lay between the germline ends. The CDR3 contains 11 residues. Germline values: CDR1 DFQATT, CDR2 SNEGSKA (reference sequence). CDR3 bases: TGCAGTGCTGCGAACAATCAGCCCCAGCATTTT. Encoded protein: CSAANNQPQHF.

This clone was seen a few times. The gene calls are TRBV11-2 and TRBJ2-7; 7 bases match TRBD1. The CDR3 is made up of 12 amino acids. Germline V gene data show CDR1 as SGHAT and CDR2 as FQNNGV. The V and J ends lost 3 bases and 7 bases, in that order; junction bases with no gene match: 3. The CDR3 loop is CASSLTGREQYF. DNA for the CDR3: TGTGCCAGCAGCTTGACAGGGCGGGAGCAGTACTTC.

This clone occurred a few times. The chain links TRBV11-2 to TRBJ2-7; TRBD1 aligns across 9 bases. Losses at the gene ends were 4 bases for V and 4 bases for J; bases not matched to a gene: 8. Germline V gene lookup returns CDR1 SGHAT and CDR2 FQNNGV. The CDR3 spans 15 residues. CDR3 residues: CASSSWTGARYEQYF. For the CDR3, the DNA is TGTGCCAGCAGCTCCTGGACAGGGGCAAGGTACGAGCAGTACTTC.

This chain joins TRBV4-2 and TRBJ1-5, with D unclear. V was pared by 0 bases and J by 7 bases, with 7 bases between. Germline CDR1 is LGHNA and CDR2 is YNFKEQ. This CDR3 is 13 amino acids long. The CDR3, as DNA: TGTGCCAGCAGCCAAGATATAAGGCAGCCCCAGCATTTT. It encodes CASSQDIRQPQHF.

This clone was observed a few times. The chain couples TRBV5-4 to TRBJ2-1; possibly TRBD1 or TRBD2 for D (6 bases each). Germline lookup yields CDR1 SGHNT and CDR2 YYREEE (reference sequence). Trimming took off 4 bases at V and 3 bases at J, with 17 bases between the two ends. The CDR3 loop spans 16 amino acids. In nucleotides, the CDR3 is TGTGCCAGCAGCGCGCTTTATGGGGGGCTCTACAATGAGCAGTTCTTC. Its protein product is CASSALYGGLYNEQFF.